This is a list of T cell receptor beta chains from one sample in a study of OX40 agonist ivuxolimab in advanced cancers. Produced via immunoSEQ multiplex PCR; TCRdb's table is partial and in-frame only. Of 70,000 to 95,000 clones in the sample, approximately 83% were seen once. The sequenced sample was CD4+ or CD8+ T cells sorted from blood, obtained in a trial of the OX40 agonist ivuxolimab. These receptors all come from an adult with an advanced solid tumor such as melanoma, head and neck, liver or kidney cancer. Both conserved end residues are part of each CDR3. The D gene is left open where the match is weak. The size entry is marked missing in some rows and otherwise reads once, few, many or a size class.

CDR3 protein: CASSRLVAGALETQYF
CDR3 DNA: TGTGCCAGTAGTAGGCTGGTAGCGGGAGCACTAGAGACCCAGTACTTC
D gene: TRBD2
J gene: TRBJ2-5
clone size: -
V gene: TRBV19

CDR3 protein: CASSIGQGGNSPLHF
CDR3 DNA: TGTGCCAGCAGCATAGGACAGGGAGGCAATTCACCCCTCCACTTT
D gene: TRBD1
J gene: TRBJ1-6
clone size: -
V gene: TRBV5-4

CDR3 protein: CASSRTSGSSPYNEQFF
CDR3 DNA: TGTGCCAGCTCTCGGACTAGCGGGAGTTCCCCCTACAATGAGCAGTTCTTC
D gene: TRBD2
J gene: TRBJ2-1
clone size: -
V gene: TRBV18

CDR3 protein: CASRGADTQYF
CDR3 DNA: TGTGCCAGTAGGGGGGCCGATACGCAGTATTTT
D gene: -
J gene: TRBJ2-3
clone size: -
V gene: TRBV7-2

CDR3 protein: CASTIGYNSPLHF
CDR3 DNA: TGTGCCAGCACGATCGGCTATAATTCACCCCTCCACTTT
D gene: -
J gene: TRBJ1-6
clone size: -
V gene: TRBV28

CDR3 protein: CASSVGAANEKLFF
CDR3 DNA: TGTGCCAGCAGCGTAGGAGCGGCGAATGAAAAACTGTTTTTT
D gene: -
J gene: TRBJ1-4
clone size: -
V gene: TRBV9

CDR3 protein: CASSLTPGLGNTGELFF
CDR3 DNA: TGTGCCAGCAGCTTAACCCCGGGACTAGGGAACACCGGGGAGCTGTTTTTT
D gene: TRBD2
J gene: TRBJ2-2
clone size: -
V gene: TRBV7-3

CDR3 protein: CASSRTSGGAEETQYF
CDR3 DNA: TGTGCCAGCAGCAGGACTAGCGGGGGGGCAGAAGAGACCCAGTACTTC
D gene: TRBD2
J gene: TRBJ2-5
clone size: -
V gene: TRBV5-4

CDR3 protein: CASSSPGTGNEQFF
CDR3 DNA: TGTGCCAGCAGCTCGCCCGGGACAGGGAATGAGCAGTTCTTC
D gene: TRBD1
J gene: TRBJ2-1
clone size: few
V gene: TRBV11-2

CDR3 protein: CASSERGMAFF
CDR3 DNA: TGTGCCAGCAGTGAAAGGGGAATGGCTTTCTTT
D gene: -
J gene: TRBJ1-1
clone size: -
V gene: TRBV6-1

CDR3 protein: CASSDIAGTYEQYF
CDR3 DNA: TGTGCCAGCAGCGATATAGCGGGGACCTACGAGCAGTACTTC
D gene: TRBD2
J gene: TRBJ2-7
clone size: -
V gene: TRBV6-6

CDR3 protein: CASSVTAGGFISTDTQYF
CDR3 DNA: TGTGCCAGCAGCGTAACGGCGGGGGGGTTTATTAGCACAGATACGCAGTATTTT
D gene: TRBD2
J gene: TRBJ2-3
clone size: -
V gene: TRBV9

CDR3 protein: CASSPQLGQGEDGYTF
CDR3 DNA: TGTGCCAGCAGCCCGCAACTCGGACAGGGTGAAGATGGCTACACCTTC
D gene: TRBD1
J gene: TRBJ1-2
clone size: -
V gene: TRBV14

CDR3 protein: CASSLGLLYEQYF
CDR3 DNA: TGTGCCAGCAGCTTGGGACTTCTCTACGAGCAGTACTTC
D gene: -
J gene: TRBJ2-7
clone size: -
V gene: TRBV7-2

CDR3 protein: CASSLIDQPQHF
CDR3 DNA: TGTGCCAGCAGTTTAATAGATCAGCCCCAGCATTTT
D gene: -
J gene: TRBJ1-5
clone size: few
V gene: TRBV28

CDR3 protein: CASSLARTDTQYF
CDR3 DNA: TGTGCCAGCAGCTTAGCAAGGACAGATACGCAGTATTTT
D gene: -
J gene: TRBJ2-3
clone size: -
V gene: TRBV7-9

CDR3 protein: CASSLTDSSYEQYF
CDR3 DNA: TGTGCCAGCAGTTTGACAGACAGTTCCTACGAGCAGTACTTC
D gene: -
J gene: TRBJ2-7
clone size: -
V gene: TRBV28

CDR3 protein: CASRRQGRGGNTIYF
CDR3 DNA: TGTGCCAGCAGGAGACAGGGTCGCGGTGGAAACACCATATATTTT
D gene: TRBD1
J gene: TRBJ1-3
clone size: -
V gene: TRBV27

CDR3 protein: CASSYRDRGSYGYTF
CDR3 DNA: TGTGCCAGCAGCTACCGGGACAGGGGCTCTTATGGCTACACCTTC
D gene: TRBD1
J gene: TRBJ1-2
clone size: -
V gene: TRBV5-4

CDR3 protein: CASSSLGGGDTGELFF
CDR3 DNA: TGTGCCAGCAGCTCCCTTGGTGGAGGGGACACCGGGGAGCTGTTTTTT
D gene: -
J gene: TRBJ2-2
clone size: -
V gene: TRBV7-3

CDR3 protein: CASSLDPGGAYEQYF
CDR3 DNA: TGTGCCAGCAGCTTAGATCCGGGGGGCGCCTACGAGCAGTACTTC
D gene: -
J gene: TRBJ2-7
clone size: -
V gene: TRBV7-2

CDR3 protein: CSVVAGTDTQYF
CDR3 DNA: TGCAGCGTTGTGGCTGGCACAGATACGCAGTATTTT
D gene: -
J gene: TRBJ2-3
clone size: -
V gene: TRBV29-1

CDR3 protein: CASSVGTSPGELFF
CDR3 DNA: TGTGCCAGCAGCGTTGGGACTAGTCCCGGGGAGCTGTTTTTT
D gene: TRBD2
J gene: TRBJ2-2
clone size: -
V gene: TRBV7-3

CDR3 protein: CASSPEPGSYNEQFF
CDR3 DNA: TGTGCCAGCAGCCCTGAACCCGGATCCTACAATGAGCAGTTCTTC
D gene: -
J gene: TRBJ2-1
clone size: -
V gene: TRBV9

CDR3 protein: CASSPRAPVNEAFF
CDR3 DNA: TGTGCCAGCAGCCCCCGGGCCCCTGTGAATGAAGCTTTCTTT
D gene: -
J gene: TRBJ1-1
clone size: -
V gene: TRBV7-2

CDR3 protein: CASSPRLAGDGEQFF
CDR3 DNA: TGTGCCAGTAGTCCTCGACTAGCGGGAGATGGGGAGCAGTTCTTC
D gene: TRBD2
J gene: TRBJ2-1
clone size: -
V gene: TRBV19

CDR3 protein: CASSPGGAGQETQYF
CDR3 DNA: TGTGCCAGCAGCCCAGGGGGCGCGGGCCAAGAGACCCAGTACTTC
D gene: TRBD1
J gene: TRBJ2-5
clone size: -
V gene: TRBV7-9

CDR3 protein: CASSQEASGRAGETQYF
CDR3 DNA: TGTGCCAGCAGCCAAGAGGCTAGCGGGAGGGCCGGAGAGACCCAGTACTTC
D gene: TRBD2
J gene: TRBJ2-5
clone size: -
V gene: TRBV4-2

CDR3 protein: CAWSGEGRGVYEQYF
CDR3 DNA: TGTGCCTGGAGTGGGGAGGGCAGGGGAGTCTACGAGCAGTACTTC
D gene: -
J gene: TRBJ2-7
clone size: -
V gene: TRBV30

CDR3 protein: CASKGTTNQPQHF
CDR3 DNA: TGTGCCAGCAAGGGTACTACCAATCAGCCCCAGCATTTT
D gene: -
J gene: TRBJ1-5
clone size: few
V gene: TRBV2

CDR3 protein: CASSQGQEDTQYF
CDR3 DNA: TGCGCCAGCAGCCAAGGACAGGAAGATACGCAGTATTTT
D gene: -
J gene: TRBJ2-3
clone size: -
V gene: TRBV4-3

CDR3 protein: CASSVEGQGYEQFF
CDR3 DNA: TGTGCCAGCAGCGTTGAGGGACAGGGGTATGAGCAGTTCTTC
D gene: TRBD1
J gene: TRBJ2-1
clone size: -
V gene: TRBV9

CDR3 protein: CASSLSGGGYNEQFF
CDR3 DNA: TGTGCCAGTAGTCTTAGCGGGGGCGGTTACAATGAGCAGTTCTTC
D gene: TRBD2
J gene: TRBJ2-1
clone size: -
V gene: TRBV19

CDR3 protein: CASSLGPPGHLGNEQFF
CDR3 DNA: TGTGCCAGCAGTTTAGGACCTCCGGGACACCTAGGCAATGAGCAGTTCTTC
D gene: -
J gene: TRBJ2-1
clone size: -
V gene: TRBV27

CDR3 protein: CASGDRAQPQHF
CDR3 DNA: TGTGCCAGCGGGGACAGGGCTCAGCCCCAGCATTTT
D gene: TRBD1
J gene: TRBJ1-5
clone size: -
V gene: TRBV5-8

CDR3 protein: CASSLATGNYGYTF
CDR3 DNA: TGTGCCAGCAGCTTAGCTACAGGGAACTATGGCTACACCTTC
D gene: -
J gene: TRBJ1-2
clone size: -
V gene: TRBV7-8

CDR3 protein: CASSPPGEGSREQFF
CDR3 DNA: TGTGCCAGCTCACCACCGGGGGAGGGATCTAGGGAGCAGTTCTTC
D gene: TRBD2
J gene: TRBJ2-1
clone size: -
V gene: TRBV18

CDR3 protein: CASSDKTGSGELFF
CDR3 DNA: TGTGCCAGCAGCGATAAAACCGGGAGCGGGGAGCTGTTTTTT
D gene: -
J gene: TRBJ2-2
clone size: -
V gene: TRBV7-9

CDR3 protein: CASRARGRDEKLFF
CDR3 DNA: TGTGCCAGTAGGGCGAGGGGACGGGATGAAAAACTGTTTTTT
D gene: -
J gene: TRBJ1-4
clone size: -
V gene: TRBV19

CDR3 protein: CASSLGLAGGRQETQYF
CDR3 DNA: TGTGCCAGCAGTCTGGGACTAGCGGGGGGACGACAAGAGACCCAGTACTTC
D gene: TRBD2
J gene: TRBJ2-5
clone size: -
V gene: TRBV28

CDR3 protein: CASSRLWVRVRPRLGETQYF
CDR3 DNA: TGTGCCAGCAGCCGCCTCTGGGTCCGAGTGAGACCGCGGCTGGGGGAGACCCAGTACTTC
D gene: -
J gene: TRBJ2-5
clone size: -
V gene: TRBV12-1

CDR3 protein: CATSKETGELFF
CDR3 DNA: TGCGCCACCTCTAAAGAAACCGGGGAGCTGTTTTTT
D gene: -
J gene: TRBJ2-2
clone size: -
V gene: TRBV5-1

CDR3 protein: CASSFSNREAFF
CDR3 DNA: TGTGCCAGTAGTTTCTCTAACAGGGAAGCTTTCTTT
D gene: -
J gene: TRBJ1-1
clone size: few
V gene: TRBV19

CDR3 protein: CSVLDRGASYEQYF
CDR3 DNA: TGCAGCGTCCTGGACAGGGGGGCCTCCTACGAGCAGTACTTC
D gene: TRBD1
J gene: TRBJ2-7
clone size: -
V gene: TRBV29-1

CDR3 protein: CASRRAAQPQHF
CDR3 DNA: TGTGCCAGCAGAAGAGCCGCCCAGCCCCAGCATTTT
D gene: -
J gene: TRBJ1-5
clone size: -
V gene: TRBV6-1

CDR3 protein: CASSSLASDEQFF
CDR3 DNA: TGTGCCAGCAGTTCTCTAGCGAGCGATGAGCAGTTCTTC
D gene: -
J gene: TRBJ2-1
clone size: -
V gene: TRBV7-3

CDR3 protein: CASSPRGLVGRGVTDTQYF
CDR3 DNA: TGTGCCAGCAGCCCCCGTGGCCTAGTAGGTAGGGGTGTGACAGATACGCAGTATTTT
D gene: -
J gene: TRBJ2-3
clone size: -
V gene: TRBV11-2

CDR3 protein: CASGGGASNSNQPQHF
CDR3 DNA: TGTGCCAGCGGTGGGGGGGCAAGCAATAGCAATCAGCCCCAGCATTTT
D gene: -
J gene: TRBJ1-5
clone size: -
V gene: TRBV2

CDR3 protein: CASSGTARGREKLFF
CDR3 DNA: TGTGCCAGTTCAGGGACCGCGCGGGGGCGTGAAAAACTGTTTTTT
D gene: -
J gene: TRBJ1-4
clone size: -
V gene: TRBV19